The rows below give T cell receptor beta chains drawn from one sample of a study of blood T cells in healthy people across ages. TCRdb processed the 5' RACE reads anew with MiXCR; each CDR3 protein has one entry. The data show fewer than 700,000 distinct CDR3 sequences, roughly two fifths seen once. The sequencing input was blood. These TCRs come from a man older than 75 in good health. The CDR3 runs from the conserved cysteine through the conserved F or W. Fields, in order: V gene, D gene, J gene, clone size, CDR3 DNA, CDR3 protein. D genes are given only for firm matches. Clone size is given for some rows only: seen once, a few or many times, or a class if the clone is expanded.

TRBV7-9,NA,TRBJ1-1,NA,TGTGCCAGCAGCTTAACGGCCTCTGAAGCTTTCTTT,CASSLTASEAFF
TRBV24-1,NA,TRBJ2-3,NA,TGTGCCACCAGTGGGACCGGCACAGATACGCAGTATTTT,CATSGTGTDTQYF
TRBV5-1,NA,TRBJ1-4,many,TGCGCCAGCAGCTTGACAGGGCGGAATGAAAAACTGTTTTTT,CASSLTGRNEKLFF
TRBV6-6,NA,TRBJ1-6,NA,TGTGCCATCCGGTGGGAGGGTAATTCACCCCTCCACTTT,CAIRWEGNSPLHF
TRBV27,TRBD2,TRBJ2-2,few,TGTGCCAGCAGTTGGAAGGGACCAGGACGGACTAGGATCGGCACCGGGGAGCTGTTTTTT,CASSWKGPGRTRIGTGELFF
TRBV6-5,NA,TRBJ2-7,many,TGTGCCAGCAGCTTAGTCATGAGCTCCTACGAGCAGTACTTC,CASSLVMSSYEQYF
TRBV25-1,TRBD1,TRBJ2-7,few,TGTGCCAGCAGTGTCTCCGGGACAGGGCCCTACGAGCAGTACTTC,CASSVSGTGPYEQYF
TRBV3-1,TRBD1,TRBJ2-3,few,TGTGCCAGCAGCCGATTTGGACAGGACTTCACAGATACGCAGTATTTT,CASSRFGQDFTDTQYF
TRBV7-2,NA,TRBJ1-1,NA,TGTGCCAGCAGCTTAGCGGGGGGTTTCGCAACTGAAGCTTTCTTT,CASSLAGGFATEAFF
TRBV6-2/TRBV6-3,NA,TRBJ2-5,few,TGTGCCAGCAGTCAGCCCGGGGCCCCGACCCAGTACTTC,CASSQPGAPTQYF
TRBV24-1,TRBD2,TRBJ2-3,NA,TGTGCCACCAGTGAATCTAAGCGGGGCCTCAGCACAGGTACGCAGTATTTT,CATSESKRGLSTGTQYF
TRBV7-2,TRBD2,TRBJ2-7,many,TGTGCCAGCAGCTTAGGACGCGGGAGTTACTACGAGCAGTACTTC,CASSLGRGSYYEQYF
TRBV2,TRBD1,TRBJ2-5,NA,TGTGCCAGCAGGCCTAATTGGGGAACAGGGGAAGAGACCCAGTACTTC,CASRPNWGTGEETQYF
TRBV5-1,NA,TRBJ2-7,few,TGCGCCAGCAGCTTGGTTGGGCCGTCCTACGAGCAGTACTTC,CASSLVGPSYEQYF
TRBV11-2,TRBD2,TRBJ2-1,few,TGTGCCAGCAGCTTCTTCGAGCGGGAGATATACAATGAGCAGTTCTTC,CASSFFEREIYNEQFF
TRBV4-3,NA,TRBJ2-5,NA,TGCGCCAGCAGTCCCTACCCGGGGAACCCTGGGGAGACCCAGTACTTC,CASSPYPGNPGETQYF
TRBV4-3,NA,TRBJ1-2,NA,TGCGCCAGCAGCCCTAACCCAGACGGGACCTACACCTTC,CASSPNPDGTYTF
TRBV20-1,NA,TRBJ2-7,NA,TGCAGTGCTAGAAAGCCCACCGGGGGCCGCAACAATGAGCAGTACTTC,CSARKPTGGRNNEQYF
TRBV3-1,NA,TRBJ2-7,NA,TGTGCCAGCAGCCAACAACCGACGGGGAACGAGCAGTACTTC,CASSQQPTGNEQYF
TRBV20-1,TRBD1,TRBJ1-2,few,TGCAGTGCTTCGGACAGGAACTATGGCTACACCTTC,CSASDRNYGYTF
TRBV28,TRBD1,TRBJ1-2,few,TGTGCCAGCAGTGGACAGGGCCGGAGGGGCTACACCTTC,CASSGQGRRGYTF
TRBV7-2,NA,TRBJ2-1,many,TGTGCCAGCAGCTCGAGGAGCGGCGCCATATCCTACAATGAGCAGTTCTTC,CASSSRSGAISYNEQFF
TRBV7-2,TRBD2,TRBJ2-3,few,TGTGCCAGCAGCTCTACGGGGGGGCCAGGAGATACGCAGTATTTT,CASSSTGGPGDTQYF
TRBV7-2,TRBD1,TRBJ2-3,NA,TGTGCCAGCAGCTTTGGAGGGACAGGTACAGATACGCAGTATTTT,CASSFGGTGTDTQYF
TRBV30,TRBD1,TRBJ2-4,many,TGTGCCTGGAGTTTTAAGGACAGGGAACCAAAAAACATTCAGTACTTC,CAWSFKDREPKNIQYF
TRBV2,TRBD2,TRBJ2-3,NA,TGTGCCGGCAGTGAAGGCGCTAGCGGGGACAGCACAGATACGCAGTATTTT,CAGSEGASGDSTDTQYF